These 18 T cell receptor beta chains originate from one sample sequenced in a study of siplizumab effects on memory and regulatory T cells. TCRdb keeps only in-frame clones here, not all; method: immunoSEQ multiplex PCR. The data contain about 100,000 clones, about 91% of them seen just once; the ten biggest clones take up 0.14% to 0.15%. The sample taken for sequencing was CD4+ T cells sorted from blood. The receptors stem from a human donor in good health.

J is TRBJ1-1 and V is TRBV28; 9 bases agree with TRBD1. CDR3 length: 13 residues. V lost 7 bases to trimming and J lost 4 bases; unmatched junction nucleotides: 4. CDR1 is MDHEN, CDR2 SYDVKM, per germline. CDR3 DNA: TGTGCCAGCACAAAGACAGGGGGCACTGAAGCTTTCTTT. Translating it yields CASTKTGGTEAFF.

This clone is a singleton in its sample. This chain's CDR3 is CASSLRSMNEKLFF. Here the CDR3 DNA reads TGTGCCAGCAGCTTGAGGTCGATGAATGAAAAACTGTTTTTT. The chain combines TRBV5-4 with TRBJ1-4, with no clear D. V was trimmed by 1 base and J by 5 bases, leaving 9 bases between them. The length of the CDR3 is 14 residues. The V gene's germline CDR1 is SGHNT and CDR2 YYREEE (reference sequence). The full variable domain, rest sourced from reference TRBV5-4 and TRBJ1-4, is ETGVTQSPTHLIKTRGQQVTLRCSSQSGHNTVSWYQQALGQGPQFIFQYYREEENGRGNFPPRFSGLQFPNYSSELNVNALELDDSALYLCASSLRSMNEKLFFGSGTQLSVL.

The CDR3: CASSARYNEQFF. The CDR3 DNA sequence: TGTGCCAGCAGCGCCAGGTATAATGAGCAGTTCTTC. This chain connects TRBV7-2 to TRBJ2-1; no firm D call. The CDR3 has 12 residues. Germline V gene data show CDR1 as SGHTA and CDR2 as FQGNSA. The ends were cut back, 5 bases at V and 7 bases at J, with 9 bases in the middle.

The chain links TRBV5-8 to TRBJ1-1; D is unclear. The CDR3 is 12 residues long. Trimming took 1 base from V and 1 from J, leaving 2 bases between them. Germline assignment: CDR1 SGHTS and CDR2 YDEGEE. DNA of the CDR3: TGTGCCAGCAGCTTGTGGAACACTGAAGCTTTCTTT. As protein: CASSLWNTEAFF.

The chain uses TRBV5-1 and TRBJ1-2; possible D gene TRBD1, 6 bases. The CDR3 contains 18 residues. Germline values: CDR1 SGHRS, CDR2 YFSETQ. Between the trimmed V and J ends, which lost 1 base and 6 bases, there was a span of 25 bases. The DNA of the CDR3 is TGCGCCAGCAGCTTGACAGGGACGATTTCCTCCGCGAGCGATGGCTACACCTTC. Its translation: CASSLTGTISSASDGYTF. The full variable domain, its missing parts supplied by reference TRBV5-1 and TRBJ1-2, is KAGVTQTPRYLIKTRGQQVTLSCSPISGHRSVSWYQQTPGQGLQFLFEYFSETQRNKGNFPGRFSGRQFSNSRSEMNVSTLELGDSALYLCASSLTGTISSASDGYTFGSGTRLTVV.

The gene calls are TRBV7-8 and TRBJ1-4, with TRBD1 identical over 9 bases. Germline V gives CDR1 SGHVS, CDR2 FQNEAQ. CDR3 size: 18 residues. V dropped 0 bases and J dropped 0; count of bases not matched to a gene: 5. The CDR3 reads CASSLAGTGPPTNEKLFF. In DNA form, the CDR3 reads TGTGCCAGCAGCTTAGCCGGGACAGGGCCTCCAACTAATGAAAAACTGTTTTTT.

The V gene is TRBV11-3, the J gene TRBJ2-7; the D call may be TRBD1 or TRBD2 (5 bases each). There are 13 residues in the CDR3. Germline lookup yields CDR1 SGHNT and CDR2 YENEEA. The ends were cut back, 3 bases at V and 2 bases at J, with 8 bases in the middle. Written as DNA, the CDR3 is TGTGCCAGCAGCTTGGGGGTTACCTACGAGCAGTACTTC. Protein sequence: CASSLGVTYEQYF.

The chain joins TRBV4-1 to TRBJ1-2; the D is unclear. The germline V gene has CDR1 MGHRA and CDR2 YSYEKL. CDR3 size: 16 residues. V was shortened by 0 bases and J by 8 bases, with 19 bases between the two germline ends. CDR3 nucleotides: TGCGCCAGCAGCCAAGATCAACAGCTCCTGAATGGGGGCTACACCTTC. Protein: CASSQDQQLLNGGYTF.

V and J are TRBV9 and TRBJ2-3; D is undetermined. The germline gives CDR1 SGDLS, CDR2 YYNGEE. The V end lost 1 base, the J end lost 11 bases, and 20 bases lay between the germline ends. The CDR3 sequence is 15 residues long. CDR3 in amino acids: CASSVTPDAQIMQYF. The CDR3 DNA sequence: TGTGCCAGCAGCGTAACTCCAGACGCACAGATTATGCAGTATTTT.

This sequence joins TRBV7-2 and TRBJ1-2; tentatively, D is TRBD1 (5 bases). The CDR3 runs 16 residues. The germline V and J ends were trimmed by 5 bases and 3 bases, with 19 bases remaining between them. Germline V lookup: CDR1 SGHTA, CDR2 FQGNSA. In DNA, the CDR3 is TGTGCCAGCAGCCGTTATCAGGGAAAAGGGGACTATGGCTACACCTTC. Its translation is CASSRYQGKGDYGYTF. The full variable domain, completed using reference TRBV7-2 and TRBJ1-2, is GAGVSQSPSNKVTEKGKDVELRCDPISGHTALYWYRQSLGQGLEFLIYFQGNSAPDKSGLPSDRFSAERTGGSVSTLTIQRTQQEDSAVYLCASSRYQGKGDYGYTFGSGTRLTVV.

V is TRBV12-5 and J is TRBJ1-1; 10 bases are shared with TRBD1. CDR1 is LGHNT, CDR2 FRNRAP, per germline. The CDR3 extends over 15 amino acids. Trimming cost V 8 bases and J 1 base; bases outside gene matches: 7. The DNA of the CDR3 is TGTGCTAGTCACGAGGACAGGGGGGCGAACACTGAAGCTTTCTTT. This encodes CASHEDRGANTEAFF.

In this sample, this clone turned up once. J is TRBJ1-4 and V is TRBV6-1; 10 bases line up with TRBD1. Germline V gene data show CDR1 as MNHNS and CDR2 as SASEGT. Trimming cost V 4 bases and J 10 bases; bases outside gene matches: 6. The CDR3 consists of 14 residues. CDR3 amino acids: CASSVGQGNGKLFF. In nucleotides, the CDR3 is TGTGCCAGCAGTGTGGGACAGGGGAACGGAAAACTGTTTTTT.

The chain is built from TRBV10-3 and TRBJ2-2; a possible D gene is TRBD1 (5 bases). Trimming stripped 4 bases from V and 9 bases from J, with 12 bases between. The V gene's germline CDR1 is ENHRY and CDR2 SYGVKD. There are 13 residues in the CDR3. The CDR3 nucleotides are TGTGCCATCAGTGTTTTTGCAGGGTGGGAGCTGTTTTTT. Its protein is CAISVFAGWELFF.

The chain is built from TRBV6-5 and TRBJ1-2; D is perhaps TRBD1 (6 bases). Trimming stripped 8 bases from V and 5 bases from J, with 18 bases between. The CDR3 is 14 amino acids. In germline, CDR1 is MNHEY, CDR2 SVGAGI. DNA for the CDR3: TGTGCCAGCTCCATGGGCAGGGGACGGTATGGCTACACCTTC. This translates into CASSMGRGRYGYTF.

The CDR3: CASTDSRANEKLFF. Written as DNA, the CDR3 is TGTGCCAGCACCGACTCCCGGGCGAATGAAAAACTGTTTTTT. The chain recombines TRBV28 with TRBJ1-4; the D is unclear. Per the germline V gene, CDR1 is MDHEN and CDR2 is SYDVKM. This CDR3 is built from 14 residues. V was cut by 7 bases and J by 5 bases, with 14 bases left in between.

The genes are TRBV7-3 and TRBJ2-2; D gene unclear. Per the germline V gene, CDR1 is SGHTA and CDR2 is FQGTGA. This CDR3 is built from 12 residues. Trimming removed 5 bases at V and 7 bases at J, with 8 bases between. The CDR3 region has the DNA TGTGCCAGCAGCCCTAAATACGGGGAGCTGTTTTTT. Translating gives CASSPKYGELFF.

CDR3 coding DNA: TGCGCCAGCCGGACTAGAGGAGAGACCCAGTACTTC. As protein: CASRTRGETQYF. The V gene is TRBV10-2, the J gene TRBJ2-5; 7 bases are a match to TRBD2. V was clipped by 8 bases and J by 4 bases; unmatched bases: 4. CDR1 is WSHSY, CDR2 SAAADI, per germline. The CDR3 has 12 residues.

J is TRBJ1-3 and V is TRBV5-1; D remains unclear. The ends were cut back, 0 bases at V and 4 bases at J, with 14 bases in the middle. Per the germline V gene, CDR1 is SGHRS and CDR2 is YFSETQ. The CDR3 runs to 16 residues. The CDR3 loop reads CASSLVGSTGGNTIYF. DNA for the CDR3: TGCGCCAGCAGCTTGGTGGGTTCTACGGGAGGAAACACCATATATTTT.